Sequencing of this T cell receptor (beta chain) was carried out in a study of identical twins. The CDR3 runs 14 residues. V dropped 6 bases and J dropped 4; count of bases not matched to a gene: 2. The germline CDR1 and CDR2 sequences are KGHDR and SFDVKD. TCRdb reprocessed the 5' RACE reads with MiXCR, giving one entry per CDR3 protein. The sample yields about 250,000 distinct CDR3 sequences, 7.5% seen once. Healthy Caucasians, and only they, were the donors. These same data were also listed under a study on yellow fever vaccine responses in identical twins. According to that study: The authors reported partly convergent, partly personalized vaccine responses in identical twins.

This chain links TRBV24-1 with TRBJ2-3, with 11 bases identical to TRBD2. The specimen sequenced was CD8+ T cells sorted from blood. This clonotype originated in a woman between 18 and 29 years old in good health. As DNA, the CDR3 is TGTGCCACCAGTCCTAGCGGGGGGCCAGATACGCAGTATTTT. This gives the protein CATSPSGGPDTQYF.